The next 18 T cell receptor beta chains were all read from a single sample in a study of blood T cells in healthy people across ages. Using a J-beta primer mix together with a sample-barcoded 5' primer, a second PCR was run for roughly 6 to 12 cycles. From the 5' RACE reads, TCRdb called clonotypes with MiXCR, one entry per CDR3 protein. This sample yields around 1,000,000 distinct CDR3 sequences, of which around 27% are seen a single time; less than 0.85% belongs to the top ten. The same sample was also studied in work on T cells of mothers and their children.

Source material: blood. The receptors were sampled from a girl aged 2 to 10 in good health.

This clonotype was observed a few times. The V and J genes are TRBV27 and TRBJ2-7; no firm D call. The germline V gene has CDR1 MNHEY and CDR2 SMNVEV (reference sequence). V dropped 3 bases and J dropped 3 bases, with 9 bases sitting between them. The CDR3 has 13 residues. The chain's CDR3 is CASSFGRYYEQYF. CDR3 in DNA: TGTGCCAGCAGTTTTGGCAGATACTACGAGCAGTACTTC.

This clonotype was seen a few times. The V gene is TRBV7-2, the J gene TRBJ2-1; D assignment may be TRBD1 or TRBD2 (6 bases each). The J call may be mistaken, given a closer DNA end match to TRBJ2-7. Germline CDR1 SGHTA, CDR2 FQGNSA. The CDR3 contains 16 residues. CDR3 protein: CASSWTGGSGSYEQYF. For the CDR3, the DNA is TGTGCCAGCAGCTGGACCGGGGGCAGTGGGAGCTACGAGCAGTACTTC.

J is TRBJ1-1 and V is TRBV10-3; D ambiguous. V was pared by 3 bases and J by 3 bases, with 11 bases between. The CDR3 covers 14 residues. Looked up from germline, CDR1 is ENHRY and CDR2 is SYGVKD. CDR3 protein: CAISEIDLDTEAFF. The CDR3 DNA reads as TGTGCCATCAGTGAAATTGACTTAGACACTGAAGCTTTCTTT.

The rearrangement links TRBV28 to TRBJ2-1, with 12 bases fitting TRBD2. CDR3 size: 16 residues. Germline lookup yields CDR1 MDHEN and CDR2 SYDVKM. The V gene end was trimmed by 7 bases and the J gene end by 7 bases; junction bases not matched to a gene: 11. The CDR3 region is CASTSPGLAGGNEQFF. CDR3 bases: TGTGCCAGCACCTCCCCGGGACTAGCGGGCGGTAATGAGCAGTTCTTC.

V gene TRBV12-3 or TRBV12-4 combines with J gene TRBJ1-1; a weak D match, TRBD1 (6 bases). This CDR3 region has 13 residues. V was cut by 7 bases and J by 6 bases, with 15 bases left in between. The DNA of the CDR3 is TGTGCCAGCACTTCGAGTAAGGGGGCTGAAGCTTTCTTT. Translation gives CASTSSKGAEAFF.

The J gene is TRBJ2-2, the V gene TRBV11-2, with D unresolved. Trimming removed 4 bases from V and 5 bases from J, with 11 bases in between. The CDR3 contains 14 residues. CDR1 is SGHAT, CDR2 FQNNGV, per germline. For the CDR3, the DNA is TGTGCCAGCAGCTCCATCCCCGTTACCGGGGAGCTGTTTTTT. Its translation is CASSSIPVTGELFF.

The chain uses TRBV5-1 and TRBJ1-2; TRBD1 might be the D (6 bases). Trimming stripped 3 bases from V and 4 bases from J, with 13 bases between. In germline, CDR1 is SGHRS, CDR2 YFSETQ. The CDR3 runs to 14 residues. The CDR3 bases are TGCGCCAGCAGCTCGGACAGCCGGAGCTATGGCTACACCTTC. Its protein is CASSSDSRSYGYTF.

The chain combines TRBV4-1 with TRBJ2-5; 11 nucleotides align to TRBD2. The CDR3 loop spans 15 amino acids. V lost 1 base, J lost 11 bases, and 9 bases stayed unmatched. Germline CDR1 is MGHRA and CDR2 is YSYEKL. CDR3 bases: TGCGCCAGCAGCCAAGTCACTAGCGGGAGAGAAGAGCAGTACTTC. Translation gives CASSQVTSGREEQYF.

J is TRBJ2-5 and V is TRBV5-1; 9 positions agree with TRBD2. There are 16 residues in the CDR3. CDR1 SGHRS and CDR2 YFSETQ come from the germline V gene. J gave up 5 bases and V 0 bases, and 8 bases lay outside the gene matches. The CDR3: CASSLAAGGPGETQYF. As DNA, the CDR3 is TGCGCCAGCAGCTTGGCGGCGGGAGGGCCAGGCGAGACCCAGTACTTC.

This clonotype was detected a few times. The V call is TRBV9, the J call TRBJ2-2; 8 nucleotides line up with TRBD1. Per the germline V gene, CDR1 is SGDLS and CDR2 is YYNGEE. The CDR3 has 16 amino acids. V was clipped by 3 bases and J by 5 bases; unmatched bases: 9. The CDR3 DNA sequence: TGTGCCAGCAGCGCGCCCGGACAGGGATTGACCGGGGAGCTGTTTTTT. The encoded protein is CASSAPGQGLTGELFF.

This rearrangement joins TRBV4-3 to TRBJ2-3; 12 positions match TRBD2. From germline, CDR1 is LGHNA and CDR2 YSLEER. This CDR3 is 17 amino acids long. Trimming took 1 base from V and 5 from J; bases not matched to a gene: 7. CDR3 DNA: TGCGCCAGCAGCCAAGTGCGTCTAGCGGGGGGGAAAGATACGCAGTATTTT. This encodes CASSQVRLAGGKDTQYF.

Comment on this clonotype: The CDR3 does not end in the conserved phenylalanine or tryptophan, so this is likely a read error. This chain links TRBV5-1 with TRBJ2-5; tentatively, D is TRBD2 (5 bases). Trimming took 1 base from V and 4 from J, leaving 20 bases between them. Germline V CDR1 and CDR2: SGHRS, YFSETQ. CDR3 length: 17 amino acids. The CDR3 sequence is CASSLPPAAAPRETQYL. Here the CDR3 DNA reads TGCGCCAGCAGCTTGCCCCCAGCGGCCGCACCTAGAGAGACCCAGTACCTC.

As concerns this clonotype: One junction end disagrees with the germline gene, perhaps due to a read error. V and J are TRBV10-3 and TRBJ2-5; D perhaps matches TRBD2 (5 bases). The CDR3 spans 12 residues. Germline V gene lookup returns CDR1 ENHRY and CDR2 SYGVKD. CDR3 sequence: CAITSGQETQYF. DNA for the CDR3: TGTGCCATCACCAGCGGCCAAGAGACCCAATACTTC.

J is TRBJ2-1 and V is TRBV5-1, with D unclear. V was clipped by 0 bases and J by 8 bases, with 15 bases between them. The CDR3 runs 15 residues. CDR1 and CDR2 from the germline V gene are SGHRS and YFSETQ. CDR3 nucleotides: TGCGCCAGCAGCTTGGTAACTCATGCTAGGGATGAGCAGTTCTTC. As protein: CASSLVTHARDEQFF.

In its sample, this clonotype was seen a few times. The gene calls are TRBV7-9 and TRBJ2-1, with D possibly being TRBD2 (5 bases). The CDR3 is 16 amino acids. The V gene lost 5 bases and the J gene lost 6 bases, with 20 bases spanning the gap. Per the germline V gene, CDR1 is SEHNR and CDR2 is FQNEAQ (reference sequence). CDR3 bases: TGTGCCAGCAGCCCCCTTCTGAGGGAGTCAGGCAATGAGCAGTTCTTC. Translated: CASSPLLRESGNEQFF.

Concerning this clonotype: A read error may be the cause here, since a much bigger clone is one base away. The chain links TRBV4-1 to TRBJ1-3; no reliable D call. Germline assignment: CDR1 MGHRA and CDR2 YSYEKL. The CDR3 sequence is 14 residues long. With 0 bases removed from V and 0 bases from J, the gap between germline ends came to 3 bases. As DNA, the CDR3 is TGCGCCAGCAGCCAAGATCACTCTGGAAACACCATATATTTT. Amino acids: CASSQDHSGNTIYF.

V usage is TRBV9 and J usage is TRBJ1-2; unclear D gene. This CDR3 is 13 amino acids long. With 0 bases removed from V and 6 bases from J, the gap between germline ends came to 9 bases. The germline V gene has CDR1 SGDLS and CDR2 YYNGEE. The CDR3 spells CASSVEGNHGYTF. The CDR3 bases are TGTGCCAGCAGCGTAGAAGGAAACCATGGCTACACCTTC.

The CDR3 loop is CASSEEGPNEKLFF. CDR3 DNA sequence: TGTGCCAGCAGTGAGGAAGGGCCGAATGAAAAACTGTTTTTT. The chain uses TRBV6-1 and TRBJ1-4; D uncertain. V was clipped by 3 bases and J by 5 bases, with 10 bases between them. CDR1 and CDR2 (germline): MNHNS, SASEGT. The CDR3 totals 14 residues.